This TCR beta chain was sequenced in a study of CD8+CD57+ T cells in acquired aplastic anemia. Study-wide context: Isolated CD4+ and CD8+ cells, once sorted, yielded DNA averaging approximately 3 ug. An average of roughly 10 million reads for CD4+ cells was obtained from healthy donors. Regarding the study as a whole: Any difference that existed in CD8+ Simpson's diversity between patients and controls was not significant. Both patients and controls carried the same twenty-nine CD8+ CDR3 sequences.

Profiling of TCR beta VDJ combinations and CDR3 sequences used genomic DNA as template. TCRdb used MiXCR to reprocess the reads, holding one entry per CDR3 protein. The profile shows roughly 190,000 distinct CDR3 sequences, 54% of them singletons. Germline-derived CDR1 and CDR2 are SQVTM and ANQGSEA. V was pared by 1 base and J by 4 bases, with 2 bases of the junction left unmatched. The CDR3 is 13 residues long. As regards this clonotype: What it binds is unknown.

This sequence originates from a human donor in good health, serving as a control. Material: sorted CD4+, CD8+, or CD8+CD57+ T cells (not recorded which) from PBMCs. The chain is built from TRBV29-1 and TRBJ2-7; 9 positions agree with TRBD1. The CDR3 region is CSVEVGQGYEQYF. The CDR3 DNA sequence: TGCAGCGTTGAAGTAGGACAGGGGTACGAGCAGTACTTC.